These T cell receptor beta chains were read from a single sample in a study of shared clonotypes between healthy human individuals. Libraries were prepared by immunoSEQ multiplex PCR; TCRdb keeps only in-frame clonotypes and omits some of them. The sample records roughly 590,000 clones, over 95% being singletons. The material sequenced was naive CD8+ T cells sorted from blood. The receptors stem from a woman in her 30s in good health. Both conserved end residues are part of each CDR3. Each record gives: D gene, V gene, J gene, clone size, CDR3 DNA, CDR3 protein. The D gene is left open where the match is weak. Not all rows give a size; the values are once, few, many and, for expanded clones, a class.

D gene: TRBD2
V gene: TRBV9
J gene: TRBJ2-3
clone size: .
CDR3 DNA: TGTGCCAGCAGCGTATCCCTAGCGGGGGGCACAGATACGCAGTATTTT
CDR3 protein: CASSVSLAGGTDTQYF

D gene: TRBD2
V gene: TRBV30
J gene: TRBJ2-7
clone size: .
CDR3 DNA: TGTGCCTGGAGTCAGACTAGCGGGAGCGAGCAGTACTTC
CDR3 protein: CAWSQTSGSEQYF

D gene: TRBD1
V gene: TRBV28
J gene: TRBJ2-7
clone size: .
CDR3 DNA: TGTGCCAGCAGTTTTGCAGGGGGTTACGAGCAGTACTTC
CDR3 protein: CASSFAGGYEQYF

D gene: .
V gene: TRBV5-5
J gene: TRBJ2-1
clone size: .
CDR3 DNA: TGTGCCAGCAGCCCCCGACACCACAATGAGCAGTTCTTC
CDR3 protein: CASSPRHHNEQFF

D gene: TRBD2
V gene: TRBV4-1
J gene: TRBJ2-7
clone size: .
CDR3 DNA: TGCGCCAGCAGCCACGGGACTAGGACGGAGGGGTACGAGCAGTACTTC
CDR3 protein: CASSHGTRTEGYEQYF

D gene: TRBD1
V gene: TRBV5-8
J gene: TRBJ2-1
clone size: .
CDR3 DNA: TGTGCCAGCAGCTGGACTGGACAGGTCCTTCGAAGTCGAATCGATGAGCAGTTCTTC
CDR3 protein: CASSWTGQVLRSRIDEQFF

D gene: .
V gene: TRBV28
J gene: TRBJ1-2
clone size: .
CDR3 DNA: TGTGCCAGCGGGGGTGGAAACTATGGCTACACCTTC
CDR3 protein: CASGGGNYGYTF

D gene: .
V gene: TRBV18
J gene: TRBJ1-1
clone size: .
CDR3 DNA: TGTGCCAGCTCACCACCGTATTGGGAGAACACTGAAGCTTTCTTT
CDR3 protein: CASSPPYWENTEAFF

D gene: .
V gene: TRBV11-2
J gene: TRBJ2-7
clone size: .
CDR3 DNA: TGTGCCAGCAGCGTGTTCGGGTCGAGCTCCTACGAGCAGTACTTC
CDR3 protein: CASSVFGSSSYEQYF

D gene: .
V gene: TRBV29-1
J gene: TRBJ1-1
clone size: .
CDR3 DNA: TGCAGCGTTGAAGATCGGCGCGAACGCAGAGACACTGAAGCTTTCTTT
CDR3 protein: CSVEDRRERRDTEAFF

D gene: .
V gene: TRBV28
J gene: TRBJ2-7
clone size: .
CDR3 DNA: TGTGCCAGCAGTTTCCCCCGCCCAGGGGGGGCGAATCCCTTTTCCTACGAGCAGTACTTC
CDR3 protein: CASSFPRPGGANPFSYEQYF

D gene: .
V gene: TRBV4-2
J gene: TRBJ2-1
clone size: .
CDR3 DNA: TGTGCCAGCAGCCAAGTTACGGGAACCTACAATGAGCAGTTCTTC
CDR3 protein: CASSQVTGTYNEQFF

D gene: .
V gene: TRBV29-1
J gene: TRBJ2-7
clone size: .
CDR3 DNA: TGCAGCGTGGGCCGCTTGCGGGGTAATTGGTACGAGCAGTACTTC
CDR3 protein: CSVGRLRGNWYEQYF

D gene: .
V gene: TRBV2
J gene: TRBJ2-1
clone size: .
CDR3 DNA: TGTGCCAGCAGTGACACCACAGGGACCCCCTACAATGAGCAGTTCTTC
CDR3 protein: CASSDTTGTPYNEQFF

D gene: TRBD1
V gene: TRBV28
J gene: TRBJ1-1
clone size: .
CDR3 DNA: TGTGCCAGCAGTCCAAAGACCGGACAGGGCCCACCAGAAGCTTTCTTT
CDR3 protein: CASSPKTGQGPPEAFF

D gene: TRBD1
V gene: TRBV28
J gene: TRBJ2-2
clone size: once
CDR3 DNA: TGTGCCAGCAGTTCGCGGACAGGGGTCGGGGAGCTGTTTTTT
CDR3 protein: CASSSRTGVGELFF

D gene: TRBD2
V gene: TRBV28
J gene: TRBJ2-7
clone size: .
CDR3 DNA: TGTGCCACCGCGGTGCTTAGCGGGAGGTCTTACTACGAGCAGTACTTC
CDR3 protein: CATAVLSGRSYYEQYF

D gene: TRBD1
V gene: TRBV14
J gene: TRBJ1-5
clone size: .
CDR3 DNA: TGTGCCAGCAGCCCATTAGACGGACAGGGCGGCAATCAGCCCCAGCATTTT
CDR3 protein: CASSPLDGQGGNQPQHF

D gene: TRBD2
V gene: TRBV27
J gene: TRBJ2-7
clone size: .
CDR3 DNA: TGTGCCAGCAGTGGGGCGGCGGGAGGGTCCTACGAGCAGTACTTC
CDR3 protein: CASSGAAGGSYEQYF

D gene: .
V gene: TRBV6-1
J gene: TRBJ1-2
clone size: .
CDR3 DNA: TGTGCCAGCAGTGACCTCTACGGCTACACCTTC
CDR3 protein: CASSDLYGYTF

D gene: .
V gene: TRBV19
J gene: TRBJ2-5
clone size: .
CDR3 DNA: TGTGCCAGTAAGGGGATCAAAGAGACCCAGTACTTC
CDR3 protein: CASKGIKETQYF

D gene: TRBD1
V gene: TRBV7-8
J gene: TRBJ2-7
clone size: .
CDR3 DNA: TGTGCCACCATGACAGGGTTCAACGAGCAGTACTTC
CDR3 protein: CATMTGFNEQYF

D gene: .
V gene: TRBV5-4
J gene: TRBJ2-7
clone size: .
CDR3 DNA: TGTGCCAGCAGCCTTGCGGACTCTTCCTACGAGCAGTACTTC
CDR3 protein: CASSLADSSYEQYF